This passage covers 10 T cell receptor beta chains from one sample sequenced in a study of identical twins. TCRdb re-called the 5' RACE reads with MiXCR, one entry per CDR3 protein. The table includes some 760,000 distinct CDR3 sequences, approximately 18% detected once. Separately, the same data were catalogued under a study of T cells expressing NK-cell markers.

Sequencing was performed on PBMCs. Receptors were obtained from a woman aged 18-29 years in good health.

CDR3 sequence (DNA): TGCGCCAGCAGCTTCCACCCCCGGACAGCCAGTGAGAGCCTCTCCTACAATGAGCAGTTCTTC. Its translation is CASSFHPRTASESLSYNEQFF. J is TRBJ2-1 and V is TRBV5-1, with a tentative D call TRBD1 (6 bases). Germline CDR1 SGHRS, CDR2 YFSETQ. V was cut by 2 bases and J by 0 bases, with 27 bases left in between. CDR3 length: 21 amino acids. Variable domain in full (rest from reference TRBV5-1 and TRBJ2-1): KAGVTQTPRYLIKTRGQQVTLSCSPISGHRSVSWYQQTPGQGLQFLFEYFSETQRNKGNFPGRFSGRQFSNSRSEMNVSTLELGDSALYLCASSFHPRTASESLSYNEQFFGPGTRLTVL.

A few counts support this clonotype. V gene TRBV18 combines with J gene TRBJ2-4; D is ambiguous. V was shortened by 2 bases and J by 6 bases, with 5 bases between the two germline ends. Germline CDR1 and CDR2: KGHSH and LQKENI. This CDR3 has 12 residues. CDR3 nucleotides: TGTGCCAGCTCACCATTCGGAAACATTCAGTACTTC. Amino acid sequence: CASSPFGNIQYF.

The chain employs TRBV3-1 and TRBJ1-3; D gene ambiguous. The ends were cut back, 1 base at V and 0 bases at J, with 4 bases in the middle. Germline values: CDR1 LGHDT, CDR2 YNNKEL (reference sequence). The CDR3 length is 14 residues. The CDR3 loop reads CASSQGPSGNTIYF. CDR3 DNA sequence: TGTGCCAGCAGCCAAGGGCCCTCTGGAAACACCATATATTTT.

The chain recombines TRBV12-3 or TRBV12-4 with TRBJ2-7; D ambiguous. The length of the CDR3 is 14 residues. The ends were cut back, 5 bases at V and 2 bases at J, with 13 bases in the middle. The CDR3 loop is CASSSSPQAYEQYF. CDR3 DNA sequence: TGTGCCAGCAGTAGCTCCCCGCAAGCCTACGAGCAGTACTTC.

The V gene is TRBV11-2, the J gene TRBJ2-7; weak D call: TRBD2 (6 bases). Germline CDR1 SGHAT, CDR2 FQNNGV. Trimming shortened V by 2 bases and J by 6 bases, and 17 bases separated the two germline ends. The length of the CDR3 is 15 residues. CDR3 bases: TGTGCCAGCAGCTTACCCGGGACTCACCCTACCGAGCAGTACTTC. This gives the protein CASSLPGTHPTEQYF.

This clonotype was detected only a few times. The chain has TRBV4-3 and TRBJ2-7; D perhaps matches TRBD2 (6 bases). V lost 3 bases and J lost 2, with 8 bases in between. The CDR3 runs to 13 residues. CDR1 is LGHNA, CDR2 YSLEER, per germline. The CDR3 region is CASSHERAYEQYF. The CDR3 DNA is TGCGCCAGCAGCCACGAGCGGGCCTACGAGCAGTACTTC.

This chain connects TRBV20-1 to TRBJ2-7; 7 bases are shared with TRBD2. The V gene's germline CDR1 is DFQATT and CDR2 SNEGSKA (reference sequence). CDR3 length: 16 amino acids. With 3 bases clipped from V and 2 bases from J, the junction kept 13 bases outside the gene matches. CDR3 DNA sequence: TGCAGTGCTAGCCCCTCTACTAGCGATATCCCCTACGAGCAGTACTTC. Translated: CSASPSTSDIPYEQYF.

This clonotype was observed a few times. The V and J genes are TRBV5-1 and TRBJ2-6; 7 positions agree with TRBD1. The CDR3 is 16 residues long. Germline V gives CDR1 SGHRS, CDR2 YFSETQ. Trimming at V came to 2 bases and at J to 1 base, leaving 3 bases not matched to a gene. CDR3 nucleotides: TGCGCCAGCAGCTTCCACAGGGGATCTGGGGCCAACGTCCTGACTTTC. Translating it yields CASSFHRGSGANVLTF.

This clonotype was observed a few times. The chain employs TRBV12-3 or TRBV12-4 and TRBJ2-2, with TRBD1 identical over 8 bases. V lost 4 bases to trimming and J lost 5 bases; unmatched junction nucleotides: 6. The length of the CDR3 is 15 residues. CDR3 loop: CASSSYRGRTGELFF. DNA for the CDR3: TGTGCCAGCAGTTCTTACAGGGGGAGGACCGGGGAGCTGTTTTTT.

This clonotype was counted between two and nine times. The chain couples TRBV24-1 to TRBJ1-1, with D uncertain. Trimming removed 5 bases from V and 4 bases from J, with 16 bases in between. The CDR3 runs 15 residues. Germline V lookup: CDR1 KGHDR, CDR2 SFDVKD. The CDR3 region is CATSVYGISCTEAFF. CDR3 DNA sequence: TGTGCCACCAGTGTCTATGGCATATCGTGCACTGAAGCTTTCTTT.